One sample yielded the 10 T cell receptor beta chains listed below, sequenced in a study of cytomegalovirus exposure and HLA in healthy donors. In the PCR, 60 Vbeta and 13 Jbeta primers were used. Measured with immunoSEQ multiplex PCR; TCRdb has only the in-frame clones, and not every one. The repertoire has around 190,000 clones, over 65% of them found once; the top ten carry 3.4%. Sequenced input: PBMCs. These TCRs come from a man aged 35-49 years in good health and CMV-seropositive.

The V and J genes are TRBV7-3 and TRBJ2-6; TRBD1 matches 11 bases. The CDR3 has 18 amino acids. Germline V CDR1 and CDR2: SGHTA, FQGTGA. Unmatched junction bases numbered 3, after V lost 2 bases and J lost 0 bases. In DNA, the CDR3 is TGTGCCAGCAGCTTATTAGGGACAGGGGGCTCTGGGGCCAACGTCCTGACTTTC. Translating it yields CASSLLGTGGSGANVLTF.

The chain joins TRBV30 to TRBJ1-1; 9 positions agree with TRBD1. The CDR3 length is 16 residues. V trimming: 5 bases; J trimming: 2 bases; junction bases outside the gene matches: 12. Germline V lookup: CDR1 GTSNPN, CDR2 SVGIG (reference sequence). CDR3 in amino acids: CAWARRGGQGNTEAFF. The CDR3 DNA is TGTGCCTGGGCACGGCGCGGGGGACAGGGTAACACTGAAGCTTTCTTT.

In regard to this clone: A read error may account for a junction end that differs from germline. The rearrangement links TRBV7-9 to TRBJ1-1, with 9 bases that match TRBD1. Germline V gene lookup returns CDR1 SEHNR and CDR2 FQNEAQ (reference sequence). The CDR3 consists of 12 residues. The DNA for the CDR3 is TGTTCCAGCAGCTTAGTCACAGGGGGCGGTTTCTTT. This sequence encodes CSSSLVTGGGFF. Drawing the rest from reference TRBV7-9 and TRBJ1-1, the complete variable domain is DTGVSQNPRHKITKRGQNVTFRCDPISEHNRLYWYRQTLGQGPEFLTYFQNEAQLEKSRLLSDRFSAERPKGSFSTLEIQRTEQGDSAMYLCSSSLVTGGGFFGQGTRLTVV.

CDR3 nucleotides: TGTGCCTGGAGTGCTATAGGGGGAACACCCCTCCACTTT. As protein: CAWSAIGGTPLHF. The chain uses TRBV30 and TRBJ1-6, with D possibly TRBD1 on 6 matching bases. Trimming took 1 base from V and 11 from J, leaving 12 bases between them. This CDR3 is built from 13 residues. Germline V gene data show CDR1 as GTSNPN and CDR2 as SVGIG (reference sequence).

The chain uses TRBV7-2 and TRBJ2-1, with 9 bases lining up with TRBD2. CDR3 length: 15 residues. The V and J ends lost 5 bases and 8 bases, in that order; junction bases with no gene match: 10. Germline V gene sequence: CDR1 SGHTA, CDR2 FQGNSA. The CDR3 loop is CASSPGPGTSHEQFF. The CDR3 nucleotides are TGTGCCAGCAGCCCAGGCCCCGGGACTAGCCATGAGCAGTTCTTC.

The rearrangement links TRBV27 to TRBJ1-5; D ambiguous. This CDR3 is built from 12 residues. The V gene's germline CDR1 is MNHEY and CDR2 SMNVEV (reference sequence). V shed 5 bases and J shed 6 bases, with 8 bases lying between them. CDR3: CASSRPGQPQHF. Here the CDR3 DNA reads TGTGCCAGCAGTAGACCAGGTCAGCCCCAGCATTTT.

The chain recombines TRBV23-1 with TRBJ2-7, with D tentatively TRBD1 (6 bases). Being an ORF, TRBV23-1 has a function that is uncertain. The CDR3 loop spans 14 amino acids. The V gene lost 0 bases and the J gene lost 2 bases, with 8 bases spanning the gap. The CDR3 protein is CASSQSDRAYEQYF. CDR3 sequence (DNA): TGCGCCAGCAGTCAATCGGACAGAGCCTACGAGCAGTACTTC.

The chain links TRBV4-1 to TRBJ2-7; 7 nucleotides align to TRBD1. J lost 2 bases, V lost 1 base, and 8 bases had no gene match. The V gene's germline CDR1 is MGHRA and CDR2 YSYEKL. The CDR3 runs to 16 residues. In nucleotides, the CDR3 is TGCGCCAGCAGCCAAGTCTCTGGGGACAGCACCTACGAGCAGTACTTC. Protein sequence: CASSQVSGDSTYEQYF.

J is TRBJ1-4 and V is TRBV30; 8 bases align to TRBD1. The CDR3 has 16 amino acids. Germline assignment: CDR1 GTSNPN and CDR2 SVGIG (reference sequence). The junction had 7 bases not matched to a gene; V was cut back by 2 bases and J by 2 bases. The CDR3 loop is CAWSPGGALTNEKLFF. CDR3 sequence (DNA): TGTGCCTGGAGTCCAGGGGGCGCGTTGACTAATGAAAAACTGTTTTTT.

This rearrangement joins TRBV6-1 to TRBJ2-7; 7 bases fit TRBD1. The CDR3 loop spans 14 amino acids. V lost 6 bases, J lost 3 bases, and 8 bases stayed unmatched. Germline assignment: CDR1 MNHNS and CDR2 SASEGT. CDR3 DNA: TGTGCCAGCAGACCAGGGGGTGGGTACTACGAGCAGTACTTC. Protein sequence: CASRPGGGYYEQYF.